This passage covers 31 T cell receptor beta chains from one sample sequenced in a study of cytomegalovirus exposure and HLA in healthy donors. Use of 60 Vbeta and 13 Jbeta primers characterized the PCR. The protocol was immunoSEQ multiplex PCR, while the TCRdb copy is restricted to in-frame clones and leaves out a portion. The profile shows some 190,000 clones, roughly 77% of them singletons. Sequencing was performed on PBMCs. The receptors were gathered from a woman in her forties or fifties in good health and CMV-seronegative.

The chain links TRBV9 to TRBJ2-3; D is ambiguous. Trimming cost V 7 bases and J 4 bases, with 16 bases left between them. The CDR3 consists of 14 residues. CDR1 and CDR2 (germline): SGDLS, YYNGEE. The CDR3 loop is CASGTLNAPDTQYF. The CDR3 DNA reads TGTGCCAGCGGAACACTAAATGCCCCAGATACGCAGTATTTT.

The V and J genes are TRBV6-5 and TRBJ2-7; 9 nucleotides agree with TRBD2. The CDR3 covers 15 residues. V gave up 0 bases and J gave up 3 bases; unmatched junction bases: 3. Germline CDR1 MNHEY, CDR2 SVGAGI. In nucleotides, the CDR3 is TGTGCCAGCAGTTACTCTTCTAGCGGGGACTACGAGCAGTACTTC. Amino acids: CASSYSSSGDYEQYF.

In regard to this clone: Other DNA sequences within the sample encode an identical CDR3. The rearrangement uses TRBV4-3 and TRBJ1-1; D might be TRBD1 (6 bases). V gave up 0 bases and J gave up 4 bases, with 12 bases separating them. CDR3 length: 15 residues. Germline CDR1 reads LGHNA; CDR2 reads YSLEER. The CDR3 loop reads CASSQETGRGTEAFF. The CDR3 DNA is TGCGCCAGCAGCCAAGAAACAGGGAGAGGCACTGAAGCTTTCTTT.

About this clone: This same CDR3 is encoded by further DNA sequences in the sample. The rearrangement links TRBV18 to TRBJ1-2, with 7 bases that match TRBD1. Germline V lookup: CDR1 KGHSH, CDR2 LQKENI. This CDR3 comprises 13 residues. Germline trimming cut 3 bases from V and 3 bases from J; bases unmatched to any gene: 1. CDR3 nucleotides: TGTGCCAGCTCACCCGGGACAGACTATGGCTACACCTTC. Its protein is CASSPGTDYGYTF.

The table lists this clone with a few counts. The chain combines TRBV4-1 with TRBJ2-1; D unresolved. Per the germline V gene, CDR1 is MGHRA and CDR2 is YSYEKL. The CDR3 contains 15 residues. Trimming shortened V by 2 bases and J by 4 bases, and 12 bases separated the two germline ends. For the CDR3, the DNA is TGCGCCAGCAGCCAAAGTGGAAACGGGTACAATGAGCAGTTCTTC. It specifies CASSQSGNGYNEQFF.

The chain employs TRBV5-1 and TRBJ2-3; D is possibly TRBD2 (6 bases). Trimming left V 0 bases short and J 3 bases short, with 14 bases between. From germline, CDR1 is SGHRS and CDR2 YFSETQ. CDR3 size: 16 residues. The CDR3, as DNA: TGCGCCAGCAGCTTGGTTCCGCGGGGTGGGACAGATACGCAGTATTTT. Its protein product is CASSLVPRGGTDTQYF.

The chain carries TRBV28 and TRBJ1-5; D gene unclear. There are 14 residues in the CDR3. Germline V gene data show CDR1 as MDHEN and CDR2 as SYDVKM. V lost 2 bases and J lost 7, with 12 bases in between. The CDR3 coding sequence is TGTGCCAGCAGTTTAGGAGGGTTGGGGCAGCCCCAGCATTTT. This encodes CASSLGGLGQPQHF. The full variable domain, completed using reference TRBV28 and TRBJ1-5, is DVKVTQSSRYLVKRTGEKVFLECVQDMDHENMFWYRQDPGLGLRLIYFSYDVKMKEKGDIPEGYSVSREKKERFSLILESASTNQTSMYLCASSLGGLGQPQHFGDGTRLSIL.

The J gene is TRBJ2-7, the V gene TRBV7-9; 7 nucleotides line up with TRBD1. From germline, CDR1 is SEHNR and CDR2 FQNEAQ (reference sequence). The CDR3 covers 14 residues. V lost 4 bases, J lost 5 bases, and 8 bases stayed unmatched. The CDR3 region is CASSSTGYKHEQYF. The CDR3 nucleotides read TGTGCCAGCAGCTCGACAGGGTACAAGCACGAGCAGTACTTC.

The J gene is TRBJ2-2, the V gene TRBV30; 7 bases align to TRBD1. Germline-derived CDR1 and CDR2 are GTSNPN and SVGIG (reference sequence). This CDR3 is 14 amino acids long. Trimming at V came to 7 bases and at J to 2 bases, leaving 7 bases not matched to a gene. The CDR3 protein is CAFRDRANTGELFF. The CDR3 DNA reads TGTGCCTTCCGGGACAGAGCTAACACCGGGGAGCTGTTTTTT.

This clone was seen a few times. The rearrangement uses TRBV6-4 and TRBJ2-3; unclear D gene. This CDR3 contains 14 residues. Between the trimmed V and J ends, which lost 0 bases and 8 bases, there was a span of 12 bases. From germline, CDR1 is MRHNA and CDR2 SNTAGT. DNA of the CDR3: TGTGCCAGCAGTGACTCTGTGACTGTAGGTACGCAGTATTTT. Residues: CASSDSVTVGTQYF.

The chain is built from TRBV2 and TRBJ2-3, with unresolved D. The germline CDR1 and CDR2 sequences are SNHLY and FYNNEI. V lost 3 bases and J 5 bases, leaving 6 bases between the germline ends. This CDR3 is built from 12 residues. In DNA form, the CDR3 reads TGTGCCAGCAGTGAGAGAAGAGATACGCAGTATTTT. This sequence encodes CASSERRDTQYF.

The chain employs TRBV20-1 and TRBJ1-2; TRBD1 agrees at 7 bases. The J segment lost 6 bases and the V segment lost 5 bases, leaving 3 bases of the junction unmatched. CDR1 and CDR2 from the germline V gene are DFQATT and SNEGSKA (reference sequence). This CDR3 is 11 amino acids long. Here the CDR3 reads CSAWTGDGYTF. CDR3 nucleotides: TGCAGTGCTTGGACAGGCGATGGCTACACCTTC.

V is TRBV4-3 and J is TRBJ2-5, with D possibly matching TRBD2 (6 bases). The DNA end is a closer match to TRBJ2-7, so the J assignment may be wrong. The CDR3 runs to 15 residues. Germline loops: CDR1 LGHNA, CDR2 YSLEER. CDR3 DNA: TGCGCCAGCAGCCAAGTCGCCGGGAGCTCCTACGAGCAGTACTTC. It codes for CASSQVAGSSYEQYF.

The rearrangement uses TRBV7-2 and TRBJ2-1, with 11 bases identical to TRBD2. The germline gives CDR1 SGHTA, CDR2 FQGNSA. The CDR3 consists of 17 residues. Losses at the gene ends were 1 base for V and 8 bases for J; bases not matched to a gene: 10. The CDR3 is CASSLVASGGYGDEQFF. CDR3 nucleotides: TGTGCCAGCAGCTTAGTGGCTAGCGGGGGGTATGGTGATGAGCAGTTCTTC.

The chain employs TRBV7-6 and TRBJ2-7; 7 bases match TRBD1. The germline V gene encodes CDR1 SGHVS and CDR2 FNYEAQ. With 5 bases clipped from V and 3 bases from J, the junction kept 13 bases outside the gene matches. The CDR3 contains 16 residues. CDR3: CASSPEGAVRYYEQYF. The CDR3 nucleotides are TGTGCCAGCAGCCCCGAGGGGGCAGTCAGATACTACGAGCAGTACTTC.

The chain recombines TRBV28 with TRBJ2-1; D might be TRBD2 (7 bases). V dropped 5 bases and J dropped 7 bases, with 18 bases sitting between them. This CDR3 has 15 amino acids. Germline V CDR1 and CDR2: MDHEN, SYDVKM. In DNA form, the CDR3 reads TGTGCCAGCAGTCCGTACAGGGTCGGGGGGAATGAGCAGTTCTTC. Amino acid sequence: CASSPYRVGGNEQFF.

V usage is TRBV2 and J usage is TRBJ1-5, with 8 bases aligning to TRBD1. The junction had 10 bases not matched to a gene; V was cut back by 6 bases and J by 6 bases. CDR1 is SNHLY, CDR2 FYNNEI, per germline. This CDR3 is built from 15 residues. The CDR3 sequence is CASSARDRGGQPQHF. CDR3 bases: TGTGCCAGCAGCGCCAGAGACAGGGGTGGTCAGCCCCAGCATTTT. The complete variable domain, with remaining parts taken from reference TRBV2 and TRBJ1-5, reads EPEVTQTPSHQVTQMGQEVILRCVPISNHLYFYWYRQILGQKVEFLVSFYNNEISEKSEIFDDQFSVERPDGSNFTLKIRSTKLEDSAMYFCASSARDRGGQPQHFGDGTRLSIL.

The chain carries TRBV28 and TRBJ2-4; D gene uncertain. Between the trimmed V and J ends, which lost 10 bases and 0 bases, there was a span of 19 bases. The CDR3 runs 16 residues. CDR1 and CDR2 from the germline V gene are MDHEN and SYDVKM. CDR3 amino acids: CATTPRLQLAKNIQYF. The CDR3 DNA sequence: TGTGCCACCACTCCCCGCTTACAGCTAGCCAAAAACATTCAGTACTTC.

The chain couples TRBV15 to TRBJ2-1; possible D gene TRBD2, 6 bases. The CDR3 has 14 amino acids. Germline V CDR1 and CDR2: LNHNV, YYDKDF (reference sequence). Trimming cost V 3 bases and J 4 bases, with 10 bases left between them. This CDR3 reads CATSRAGGYNEQFF. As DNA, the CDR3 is TGTGCCACCAGCAGGGCCGGGGGTTACAATGAGCAGTTCTTC.

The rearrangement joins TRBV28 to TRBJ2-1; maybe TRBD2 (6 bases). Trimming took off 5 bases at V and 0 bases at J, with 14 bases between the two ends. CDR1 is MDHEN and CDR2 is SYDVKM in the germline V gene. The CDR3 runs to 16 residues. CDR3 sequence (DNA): TGTGCCAGCAGTGGGAGGACCCACATCTCCTACAATGAGCAGTTCTTC. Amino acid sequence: CASSGRTHISYNEQFF.

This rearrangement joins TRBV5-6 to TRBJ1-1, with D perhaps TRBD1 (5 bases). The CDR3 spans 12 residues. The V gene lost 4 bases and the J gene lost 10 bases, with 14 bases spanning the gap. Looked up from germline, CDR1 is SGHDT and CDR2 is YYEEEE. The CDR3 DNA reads TGTGCCAGCAGCCTGAGAGGCGGGGGAGCTTTCTTT. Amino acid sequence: CASSLRGGGAFF.

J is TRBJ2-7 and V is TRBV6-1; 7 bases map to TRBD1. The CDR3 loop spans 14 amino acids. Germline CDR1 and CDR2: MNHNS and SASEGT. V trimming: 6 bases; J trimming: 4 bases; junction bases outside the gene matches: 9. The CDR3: CASSSTGSGYEQYF. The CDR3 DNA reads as TGTGCCAGCAGCTCGACAGGGAGTGGGTACGAGCAGTACTTC.

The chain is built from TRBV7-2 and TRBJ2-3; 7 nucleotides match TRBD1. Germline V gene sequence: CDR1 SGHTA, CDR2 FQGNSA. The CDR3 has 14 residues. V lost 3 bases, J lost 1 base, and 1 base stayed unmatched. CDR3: CASSFTGGTDTQYF. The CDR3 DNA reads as TGTGCCAGCAGCTTTACAGGGGGCACAGATACGCAGTATTTT.

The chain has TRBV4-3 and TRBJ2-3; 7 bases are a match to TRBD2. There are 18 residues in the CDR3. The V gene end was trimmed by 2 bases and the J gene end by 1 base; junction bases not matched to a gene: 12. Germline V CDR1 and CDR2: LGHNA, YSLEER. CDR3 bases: TGCGCCAGCAGCCAATTTGTTGACGGGGGGAATCGCACAGATACGCAGTATTTT. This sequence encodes CASSQFVDGGNRTDTQYF.

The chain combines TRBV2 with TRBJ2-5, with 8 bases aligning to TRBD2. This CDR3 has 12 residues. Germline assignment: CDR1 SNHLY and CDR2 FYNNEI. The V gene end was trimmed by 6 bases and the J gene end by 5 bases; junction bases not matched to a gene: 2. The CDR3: CASRTGGETQYF. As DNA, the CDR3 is TGTGCCAGCAGAACGGGAGGGGAGACCCAGTACTTC.

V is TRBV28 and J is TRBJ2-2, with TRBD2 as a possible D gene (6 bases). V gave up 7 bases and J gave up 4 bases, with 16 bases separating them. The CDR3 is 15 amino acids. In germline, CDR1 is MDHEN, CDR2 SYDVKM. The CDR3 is CASKRTNSGTGELFF. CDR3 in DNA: TGTGCCAGCAAGCGCACAAATAGCGGCACCGGGGAGCTGTTTTTT.

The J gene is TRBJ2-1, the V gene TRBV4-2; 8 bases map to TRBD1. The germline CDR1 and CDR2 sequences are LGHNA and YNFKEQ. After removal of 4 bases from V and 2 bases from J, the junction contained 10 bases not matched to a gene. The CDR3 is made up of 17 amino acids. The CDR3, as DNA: TGTGCCAGCAGCCCGACACGACAGGGGAAGACCTACAATGAGCAGTTCTTC. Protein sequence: CASSPTRQGKTYNEQFF.

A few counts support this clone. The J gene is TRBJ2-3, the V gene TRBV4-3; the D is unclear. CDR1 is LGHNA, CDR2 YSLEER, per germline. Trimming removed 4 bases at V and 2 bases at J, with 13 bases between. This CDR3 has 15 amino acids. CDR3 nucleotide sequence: TGCGCCAGCAGCCCGACACTCTTATTCACAGATACGCAGTATTTT. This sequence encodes CASSPTLLFTDTQYF.

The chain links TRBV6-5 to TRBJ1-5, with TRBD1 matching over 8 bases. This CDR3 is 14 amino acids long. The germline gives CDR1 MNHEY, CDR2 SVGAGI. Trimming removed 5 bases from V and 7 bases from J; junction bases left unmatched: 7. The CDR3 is CASSLHRGGQPQHF. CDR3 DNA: TGTGCCAGCAGTCTACACAGGGGGGGCCAGCCCCAGCATTTT.

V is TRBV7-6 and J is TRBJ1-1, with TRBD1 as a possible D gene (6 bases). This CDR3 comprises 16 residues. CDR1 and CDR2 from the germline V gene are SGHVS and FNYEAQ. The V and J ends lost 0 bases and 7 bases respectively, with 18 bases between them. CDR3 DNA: TGTGCCAGCAGCTTAGCTGGAGCAGGGGCCCCCCTTGAAGCTTTCTTT. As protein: CASSLAGAGAPLEAFF.

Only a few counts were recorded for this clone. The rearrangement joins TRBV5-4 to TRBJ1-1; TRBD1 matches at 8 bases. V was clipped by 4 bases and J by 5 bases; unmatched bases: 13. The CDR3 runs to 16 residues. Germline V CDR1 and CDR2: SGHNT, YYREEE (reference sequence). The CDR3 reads CASSPGQGPARTEAFF. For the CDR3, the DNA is TGTGCCAGCAGCCCAGGACAGGGACCAGCCCGGACTGAAGCTTTCTTT.